The 23 T cell receptor beta chains listed next were all sequenced from one sample in a study of OX40 agonist ivuxolimab in advanced cancers. Sequencing was performed with immunoSEQ multiplex PCR; in TCRdb, only in-frame clones are kept and a portion is missing. The table shows under 65,000 clones, with about 81% occurring only once. The source material was CD4+ or CD8+ T cells sorted from blood, sampled in a trial of the OX40 agonist ivuxolimab. The receptors originated from an adult with an advanced solid tumor such as melanoma, head and neck, liver or kidney cancer.

This chain links TRBV10-1 with TRBJ2-2; the match to TRBD1 covers 12 bases. The germline gives CDR1 WNHNN, CDR2 SYGVQD (reference sequence). J gave up 4 bases and V 2 bases, and 2 bases lay outside the gene matches. CDR3 length: 16 residues. The CDR3 protein is CASSEGTGGGTGELFF. Written as DNA, the CDR3 is TGCGCCAGCAGTGAGGGGACAGGGGGCGGCACCGGGGAGCTGTTTTTT.

This chain joins TRBV5-1 and TRBJ1-6; 7 nucleotides align to TRBD1. The CDR3 consists of 14 residues. Trimming at V came to 4 bases and at J to 9 bases, leaving 7 bases not matched to a gene. CDR1 and CDR2 (germline): SGHRS, YFSETQ. DNA of the CDR3: TGCGCCAGCAGCGGACAGGTCTTCGGTTCACCCCTCCACTTT. This translates into CASSGQVFGSPLHF.

This clone occurred a few times. The V call is TRBV7-9, the J call TRBJ2-3, with D hard to call. The V and J ends lost 3 bases and 5 bases respectively, with 6 bases between them. Germline V CDR1 and CDR2: SEHNR, FQNEAQ (reference sequence). CDR3 size: 12 residues. CDR3 DNA: TGTGCCAGCAGCTTTCCTCAAGATACGCAGTATTTT. As protein: CASSFPQDTQYF. The full variable domain, in which reference TRBV7-9 and TRBJ2-3 provide the parts outside the CDR3, is DTGVSQNPRHKITKRGQNVTFRCDPISEHNRLYWYRQTLGQGPEFLTYFQNEAQLEKSRLLSDRFSAERPKGSFSTLEIQRTEQGDSAMYLCASSFPQDTQYFGPGTRLTVL.

This rearrangement joins TRBV18 to TRBJ2-5; D is ambiguous. Germline-derived CDR1 and CDR2 are KGHSH and LQKENI. Between the trimmed V and J ends, which lost 3 bases and 0 bases, there was a span of 2 bases. The CDR3 sequence is 12 residues long. The CDR3 region is CASSPYQETQYF. In DNA form, the CDR3 reads TGTGCCAGCTCACCGTACCAAGAGACCCAGTACTTC.

The J gene is TRBJ2-1, the V gene TRBV30; 12 bases line up with TRBD2. Germline lookup yields CDR1 GTSNPN and CDR2 SVGIG (reference sequence). Unmatched junction bases numbered 12, after V lost 0 bases and J lost 6 bases. The CDR3 consists of 18 residues. CDR3 protein: CAWSVFPLAGGPGNEQFF. DNA for the CDR3: TGTGCCTGGAGTGTATTCCCTCTAGCGGGGGGGCCTGGCAATGAGCAGTTCTTC. Full variable domain (missing parts from reference TRBV30 and TRBJ2-1): SQTIHQWPATLVQPVGSPLSLECTVEGTSNPNLYWYRQAAGRGLQLLFYSVGIGQISSEVPQNLSASRPQDRQFILSSKKLLLSDSGFYLCAWSVFPLAGGPGNEQFFGPGTRLTVL.

The count of this clone is one. The chain is built from TRBV6-1 and TRBJ1-1; a possible D gene is TRBD1 (6 bases). V was pared by 3 bases and J by 5 bases, with 10 bases between. CDR1 and CDR2 (germline): MNHNS, SASEGT. The CDR3 loop spans 13 amino acids. The CDR3 coding sequence is TGTGCCAGCAGTGACAGGGGAATAACTGAAGCTTTCTTT. It codes for CASSDRGITEAFF.

The V call is TRBV5-1, the J call TRBJ1-3, with TRBD1 as a possible D gene (5 bases). Trimming cost V 0 bases and J 0 bases, with 13 bases left between them. Germline-derived CDR1 and CDR2 are SGHRS and YFSETQ. This CDR3 has 17 residues. The CDR3 DNA reads TGCGCCAGCAGCTTGGTTGGGGGGTCCCACTCTGGAAACACCATATATTTT. Residues: CASSLVGGSHSGNTIYF.

This chain connects TRBV25-1 to TRBJ2-3; no clear D. V was shortened by 3 bases and J by 4 bases, with 11 bases between the two germline ends. Looked up from germline, CDR1 is MGHDK and CDR2 is SYGVNS. This CDR3 has 14 amino acids. CDR3 nucleotides: TGTGCCAGCAGTGACTGGAACTCGCCAGATACGCAGTATTTT. Translating it yields CASSDWNSPDTQYF.

The chain joins TRBV27 to TRBJ2-7; D gene uncertain. Germline V gives CDR1 MNHEY, CDR2 SMNVEV (reference sequence). The V end lost 6 bases, the J end lost 5 bases, and 17 bases lay between the germline ends. This CDR3 is built from 14 residues. The CDR3 bases are TGTGCCAGCAGCTCCCCTCTGAGAGCCCACGAGCAGTACTTC. It is translated as CASSSPLRAHEQYF.

This clone has only a few counts. This chain uses TRBV5-1 with TRBJ2-3, with TRBD1 identical over 11 bases. The V segment lost 0 bases and the J segment 2 bases; nucleotides outside the gene matches: 5. Germline V gene data show CDR1 as SGHRS and CDR2 as YFSETQ. The CDR3 loop spans 17 amino acids. The CDR3 reads CASSLGTGGSNTDTQYF. In DNA, the CDR3 is TGCGCCAGCAGCTTGGGGACAGGGGGCTCTAACACAGATACGCAGTATTTT.

The genes are TRBV7-9 and TRBJ2-5; 8 bases line up with TRBD2. Germline V CDR1 and CDR2: SEHNR, FQNEAQ (reference sequence). V shed 4 bases, J shed 7 bases, and the junction held 5 bases outside the gene matches. The CDR3 is 13 residues long. CDR3 coding DNA: TGTGCCAGCAGCTCCCTAGCGGGTTGGACCCAGTACTTC. As protein: CASSSLAGWTQYF. Full variable domain (missing parts from reference TRBV7-9 and TRBJ2-5): DTGVSQNPRHKITKRGQNVTFRCDPISEHNRLYWYRQTLGQGPEFLTYFQNEAQLEKSRLLSDRFSAERPKGSFSTLEIQRTEQGDSAMYLCASSSLAGWTQYFGPGTRLLVL.

This clone was detected only once. The V and J genes are TRBV6-1 and TRBJ2-7; 9 nucleotides agree with TRBD1. CDR3 size: 13 residues. J lost 7 bases, V lost 6 bases, and 7 bases had no gene match. Germline V CDR1 and CDR2: MNHNS, SASEGT. The CDR3: CASRGQGTWEQYF. CDR3 nucleotides: TGTGCCAGCAGGGGACAGGGAACGTGGGAGCAGTACTTC.

In its sample, this clone was seen a few times. V usage is TRBV7-8 and J usage is TRBJ2-1; 7 bases line up with TRBD2. Germline trimming cut 8 bases from V and 10 bases from J; bases unmatched to any gene: 8. Germline-derived CDR1 and CDR2 are SGHVS and FQNEAQ. The CDR3 has 12 amino acids. The CDR3 spells CASGPGGDEQFF. The CDR3 DNA reads TGTGCCAGCGGCCCGGGAGGAGACGAGCAGTTCTTC.

The chain is built from TRBV7-2 and TRBJ1-1; D is undetermined. In germline, CDR1 is SGHTA, CDR2 FQGNSA. V was pared by 3 bases and J by 4 bases, with 12 bases between. The CDR3 runs 14 residues. The CDR3 DNA reads as TGTGCCAGCAGCTTGCGCCCAGGAAGCACTGAAGCTTTCTTT. Its protein is CASSLRPGSTEAFF. Looking up the rest from reference TRBV7-2 and TRBJ1-1 gives the full variable domain: GAGVSQSPSNKVTEKGKDVELRCDPISGHTALYWYRQSLGQGLEFLIYFQGNSAPDKSGLPSDRFSAERTGGSVSTLTIQRTQQEDSAVYLCASSLRPGSTEAFFGQGTRLTVV.

The chain employs TRBV5-1 and TRBJ2-7; D not certain. V lost 4 bases and J lost 3, with 8 bases in between. CDR1 and CDR2 (germline): SGHRS, YFSETQ. CDR3 length: 12 amino acids. CDR3 amino acids: CASSGDGYEQYF. Written as DNA, the CDR3 is TGCGCCAGCAGCGGGGATGGCTACGAGCAGTACTTC. The full variable domain, rest sourced from reference TRBV5-1 and TRBJ2-7, is KAGVTQTPRYLIKTRGQQVTLSCSPISGHRSVSWYQQTPGQGLQFLFEYFSETQRNKGNFPGRFSGRQFSNSRSEMNVSTLELGDSALYLCASSGDGYEQYFGPGTRLTVT.

The rearrangement uses TRBV5-1 and TRBJ1-5; D is perhaps TRBD1 (6 bases). The CDR3 runs 16 residues. CDR1 and CDR2 from the germline V gene are SGHRS and YFSETQ. V dropped 4 bases and J dropped 0 bases, with 14 bases sitting between them. The CDR3 loop reads CASSKTGHNSNQPQHF. CDR3 DNA: TGCGCCAGCAGCAAAACGGGACACAATAGCAATCAGCCCCAGCATTTT.

CDR3 sequence (DNA): TGTGCCAGCAGCCCCAAGACAGGGGGCGATGAAAAACTGTTTTTT. This codes for CASSPKTGGDEKLFF. The rearrangement uses TRBV7-2 and TRBJ1-4; 10 bases align to TRBD1. CDR1 and CDR2 from the germline V gene are SGHTA and FQGNSA. With 5 bases clipped from V and 6 bases from J, the junction kept 6 bases outside the gene matches. The CDR3 covers 15 residues.

This sequence joins TRBV2 and TRBJ2-2; D ambiguous. Trimming left V 2 bases short and J 5 bases short, with 0 bases between. The V gene's germline CDR1 is SNHLY and CDR2 FYNNEI. This CDR3 is 11 amino acids long. In DNA form, the CDR3 reads TGTGCCAGCAGTGAAACCGGGGAGCTGTTTTTT. Protein product: CASSETGELFF.

The chain has TRBV28 and TRBJ2-5; 15 positions agree with TRBD2. The CDR3 length is 16 residues. The trim removed 8 bases at V and 8 bases at J, leaving 12 bases unmatched. Germline V CDR1 and CDR2: MDHEN, SYDVKM. In nucleotides, the CDR3 is TGTGCCAGCGGCACCTTAGGACTAGCGGGGGGGAGTACCCAGTACTTC. It codes for CASGTLGLAGGSTQYF. Using reference TRBV28 and TRBJ2-5 for the parts outside the CDR3, the full variable domain is DVKVTQSSRYLVKRTGEKVFLECVQDMDHENMFWYRQDPGLGLRLIYFSYDVKMKEKGDIPEGYSVSREKKERFSLILESASTNQTSMYLCASGTLGLAGGSTQYFGPGTRLLVL.

The chain uses TRBV27 and TRBJ1-4; possibly TRBD1 for D (5 bases). The germline V gene has CDR1 MNHEY and CDR2 SMNVEV (reference sequence). V was pared by 2 bases and J by 4 bases, with 14 bases between. The CDR3 extends over 16 amino acids. The CDR3: CASSLVRGSYNEKLFF. The CDR3 nucleotides read TGTGCCAGCAGTTTAGTCCGGGGCAGCTATAATGAAAAACTGTTTTTT.

This chain uses TRBV6-6 with TRBJ2-3, with 13 nucleotides matching TRBD2. This CDR3 comprises 14 residues. Trimming removed 7 bases from V and 4 bases from J; junction bases left unmatched: 2. Germline assignment: CDR1 MNHNY and CDR2 SVGAGI (reference sequence). The chain's CDR3 is CASTLAGGPDTQYF. DNA for the CDR3: TGTGCCAGCACACTAGCGGGGGGGCCAGATACGCAGTATTTT.

Details on this clone: The junction departs from the called germline gene at one end, perhaps through a read error. This rearrangement joins TRBV6-6 to TRBJ1-3; D unresolved. Germline values: CDR1 MNHNY, CDR2 SVGAGI (reference sequence). This CDR3 has 11 residues. CDR3: CASSSLLFLFF. The CDR3 DNA follows: TGTGCCAGCAGTTCGCTCCTGTTCCTCTTTTTT.

The chain links TRBV19 to TRBJ2-7, with 8 bases aligning to TRBD1. V gave up 11 bases and J gave up 5 bases; unmatched junction bases: 5. CDR1 and CDR2 from the germline V gene are LNHDA and SQIVND (reference sequence). There are 11 residues in the CDR3. CDR3 nucleotides: TGTGCCGGGACAGGCTGCCACGAGCAGTACTTC. Its protein product is CAGTGCHEQYF.